This is a list of T cell receptor beta chains from one sample in a study of blood T cell repertoires in COVID-19. Repertoires were generated with immunoSEQ multiplex PCR, while TCRdb's copy carries only in-frame clones and drops some. The sample contains some 400,000 clones, 85% to 90% of which appear only once. Sequenced sample: PBMCs or T cells enriched from blood (not recorded which). The receptors stem from a young man who had recovered from COVID-19. The CDR3 runs from the conserved cysteine through the conserved F or W. The D gene is left open where the match is weak. Where a row states a size, it is once, few, many or the class of an expanded clone; other rows omit it.

j_call	d_call	v_call	clone_size	cdr3_aa	cdr3_nt
TRBJ2-5	.	TRBV19	.	CASTPGTAQETQYF	TGTGCCAGTACCCCAGGGACTGCTCAAGAGACCCAGTACTTC
TRBJ1-2	.	TRBV4-1	.	CASSQGFQGFYGYTF	TGCGCCAGCAGCCAGGGATTTCAGGGGTTCTATGGCTACACCTTC
TRBJ2-3	TRBD2	TRBV5-6	.	CASSSIAGVASAGLDTQYF	TGTGCCAGCAGCTCCATAGCGGGAGTCGCTAGTGCAGGGTTAGATACGCAGTATTTT
TRBJ2-7	.	TRBV25-1	once	CASSIFGGRGYEQYF	TGTGCCAGCAGTATTTTTGGGGGCCGTGGCTACGAGCAGTACTTC
TRBJ2-5	TRBD1	TRBV10-1	once	CASSDTRGPQETQYF	TGCGCCAGCAGTGATACCAGGGGGCCCCAAGAGACCCAGTACTTC
TRBJ2-2	.	TRBV4-2	.	CASSRERNTGELFF	TGTGCCAGCAGCCGTGAGCGGAACACCGGGGAGCTGTTTTTT
TRBJ2-5	.	TRBV19	.	CASSFGQGRETQYF	TGTGCCAGTAGTTTTGGGCAGGGCCGGGAGACCCAGTACTTC
TRBJ1-5	TRBD1	TRBV10-3	.	CAISLTGEFNQPQHF	TGTGCCATCAGTTTGACAGGGGAATTTAATCAGCCCCAGCATTTT
TRBJ2-3	.	TRBV2	.	CATRDNTDTQYF	TGTGCCACCCGGGACAACACAGATACGCAGTATTTT
TRBJ2-3	TRBD1	TRBV4-1	few	CASSPTGGKTGTQYF	TGCGCCAGCAGCCCGACAGGGGGGAAGACGGGTACGCAGTATTTT
TRBJ1-6	TRBD1	TRBV10-3	.	CAISETGENSPLHF	TGTGCCATCAGTGAGACAGGGGAAAATTCACCCCTCCACTTT
TRBJ2-7	TRBD2	TRBV7-6	.	CASSKDSSGLAGNYEQYF	TGTGCCAGCAGCAAAGACAGTTCCGGACTAGCGGGGAACTACGAGCAGTACTTC
TRBJ2-7	TRBD1	TRBV29-1	.	CSVVGTVSYEQYF	TGCAGCGTTGTAGGGACAGTCTCCTACGAGCAGTACTTC
TRBJ2-1	TRBD2	TRBV29-1	.	CSVGTSGDYNEQFF	TGCAGCGTTGGCACTAGCGGGGACTACAATGAGCAGTTCTTC
TRBJ2-2	TRBD2	TRBV5-4	.	CASSLLASGPLGGAGELFF	TGTGCCAGCAGCTTGCTGGCTAGCGGCCCCCTGGGGGGGGCCGGGGAGCTGTTTTTT
TRBJ2-1	TRBD2	TRBV24-1	.	CATRGQGASGSVNEQFF	TGTGCCACCAGAGGACAGGGCGCTAGCGGGAGTGTGAATGAGCAGTTCTTC
TRBJ1-6	.	TRBV9	.	CASSVATYNSPLHF	TGTGCCAGCAGCGTAGCTACCTATAATTCACCCCTCCACTTT
TRBJ2-1	.	TRBV19	.	CASSSGGRGEQFF	TGTGCCAGTAGTTCCGGGGGGCGCGGTGAGCAGTTCTTC
TRBJ2-2	TRBD2	TRBV10-3	.	CAIRRSGSDTGELFF	TGTGCCATCAGAAGAAGCGGGAGCGACACCGGGGAGCTGTTTTTT
TRBJ2-5	TRBD2	TRBV30	.	CAWSVLKTSWTQYF	TGTGCCTGGAGTGTTTTGAAGACTAGCTGGACCCAGTACTTC
TRBJ1-4	.	TRBV19	.	CASSRPGTNEKLFF	TGTGCCAGTTCTCGTCCAGGGACTAATGAAAAACTGTTTTTT
TRBJ2-2	.	TRBV14	once	CASSQRVFTGELFF	TGTGCCAGCAGCCAACGGGTCTTCACCGGGGAGCTGTTTTTT
TRBJ1-1	TRBD1	TRBV10-3	.	CAISTGAGTEAFF	TGTGCCATCAGTACAGGGGCTGGCACTGAAGCTTTCTTT
TRBJ1-5	.	TRBV30	.	CAWSGVKQPQHF	TGTGCCTGGAGCGGGGTTAAACAGCCCCAGCATTTT
TRBJ2-1	TRBD2	TRBV9	.	CASSSPTSGSGNEQFF	TGTGCCAGCAGCTCCCCAACTAGCGGGAGTGGGAATGAGCAGTTCTTC
TRBJ1-1	.	TRBV29-1	.	CSVEDAGRGYTEAFF	TGCAGCGTTGAAGATGCTGGACGGGGGTACACTGAAGCTTTCTTT
TRBJ2-7	.	TRBV5-1	.	CASSWSGGTASYEQYF	TGCGCCAGCAGCTGGTCCGGAGGGACAGCCTCCTACGAGCAGTACTTC
TRBJ1-6	.	TRBV10-3	once	CAISERTPDNSPLHF	TGTGCCATCAGTGAACGGACACCCGATAATTCACCCCTCCACTTT
TRBJ1-5	TRBD1	TRBV6-5	.	CASSWRGPANNQPQHF	TGTGCCAGCAGTTGGAGGGGGCCCGCCAACAATCAGCCCCAGCATTTT
TRBJ2-2	TRBD2	TRBV11-3	.	CASSPSTSGIVGELFF	TGTGCCAGCAGCCCCTCGACTAGCGGGATAGTCGGGGAGCTGTTTTTT
TRBJ2-7	TRBD1	TRBV5-4	once	CASSARDRGYEQYF	TGTGCCAGCAGCGCCCGCGACAGGGGATACGAGCAGTACTTC
TRBJ2-6	.	TRBV3-1/TRBV3-2	.	CASRHTGTGANVLTF	TGTGCCAGCAGACATACAGGGACCGGGGCCAACGTCCTGACTTTC
TRBJ1-2	TRBD1	TRBV6-2/TRBV6-3	once	CASSPQGLDGYTF	TGTGCCAGCAGCCCACAGGGGCTCGATGGCTACACCTTC
TRBJ1-2	TRBD1	TRBV7-3	.	CASSPQDRELIGYTF	TGTGCCAGCAGCCCACAGGACAGGGAGTTAATCGGCTACACCTTC
TRBJ2-2	.	TRBV12-5	.	CASGLRGNTGELFF	TGTGCTAGTGGTTTGAGAGGGAACACCGGGGAGCTGTTTTTT
TRBJ2-5	.	TRBV19	once	CASSIGPGAETQYF	TGTGCCAGTAGTATAGGCCCAGGGGCCGAGACCCAGTACTTC
TRBJ2-1	TRBD2	TRBV29-1	.	CSVRSGSNKQFF	TGCAGCGTCCGCAGCGGGAGTAATAAGCAGTTCTTC
TRBJ2-1	.	TRBV4-1	.	CASSLGGTNNEQFF	TGCGCCAGCAGCCTGGGGGGGACAAACAATGAGCAGTTCTTC
TRBJ1-1	.	TRBV18	.	CASSPIPGTEAFF	TGTGCCAGCTCACCTATCCCGGGCACTGAAGCTTTCTTT
TRBJ1-2	.	TRBV21-1	.	CASSKGRGGKSNYGYTF	TGTGCCAGCAGCAAAGGTAGAGGGGGCAAATCTAACTATGGCTACACCTTC
TRBJ2-1	TRBD1	TRBV14	.	CASSLLDRDRQFF	TGTGCCAGCAGCCTTCTTGACAGGGATAGGCAGTTCTTC
TRBJ2-3	TRBD2	TRBV6-5	.	CASSYFAGVADTQYF	TGTGCCAGCAGTTACTTTGCGGGAGTGGCAGATACGCAGTATTTT
TRBJ2-1	.	TRBV9	.	CASSASGNSYNEQFF	TGTGCCAGCAGCGCCAGCGGAAACTCCTACAATGAGCAGTTCTTC
TRBJ1-1	.	TRBV5-1	.	CASSTAGLDTEAFF	TGCGCCAGCAGCACCGCGGGGCTCGACACTGAAGCTTTCTTT
TRBJ2-3	.	TRBV5-4	.	CASSLEARDTQYF	TGTGCCAGCAGCTTGGAGGCTAGGGATACGCAGTATTTT
TRBJ2-1	TRBD1	TRBV12-3/TRBV12-4	.	CASSPTGNEQFF	TGTGCCAGCAGTCCGACAGGGAATGAGCAGTTCTTC